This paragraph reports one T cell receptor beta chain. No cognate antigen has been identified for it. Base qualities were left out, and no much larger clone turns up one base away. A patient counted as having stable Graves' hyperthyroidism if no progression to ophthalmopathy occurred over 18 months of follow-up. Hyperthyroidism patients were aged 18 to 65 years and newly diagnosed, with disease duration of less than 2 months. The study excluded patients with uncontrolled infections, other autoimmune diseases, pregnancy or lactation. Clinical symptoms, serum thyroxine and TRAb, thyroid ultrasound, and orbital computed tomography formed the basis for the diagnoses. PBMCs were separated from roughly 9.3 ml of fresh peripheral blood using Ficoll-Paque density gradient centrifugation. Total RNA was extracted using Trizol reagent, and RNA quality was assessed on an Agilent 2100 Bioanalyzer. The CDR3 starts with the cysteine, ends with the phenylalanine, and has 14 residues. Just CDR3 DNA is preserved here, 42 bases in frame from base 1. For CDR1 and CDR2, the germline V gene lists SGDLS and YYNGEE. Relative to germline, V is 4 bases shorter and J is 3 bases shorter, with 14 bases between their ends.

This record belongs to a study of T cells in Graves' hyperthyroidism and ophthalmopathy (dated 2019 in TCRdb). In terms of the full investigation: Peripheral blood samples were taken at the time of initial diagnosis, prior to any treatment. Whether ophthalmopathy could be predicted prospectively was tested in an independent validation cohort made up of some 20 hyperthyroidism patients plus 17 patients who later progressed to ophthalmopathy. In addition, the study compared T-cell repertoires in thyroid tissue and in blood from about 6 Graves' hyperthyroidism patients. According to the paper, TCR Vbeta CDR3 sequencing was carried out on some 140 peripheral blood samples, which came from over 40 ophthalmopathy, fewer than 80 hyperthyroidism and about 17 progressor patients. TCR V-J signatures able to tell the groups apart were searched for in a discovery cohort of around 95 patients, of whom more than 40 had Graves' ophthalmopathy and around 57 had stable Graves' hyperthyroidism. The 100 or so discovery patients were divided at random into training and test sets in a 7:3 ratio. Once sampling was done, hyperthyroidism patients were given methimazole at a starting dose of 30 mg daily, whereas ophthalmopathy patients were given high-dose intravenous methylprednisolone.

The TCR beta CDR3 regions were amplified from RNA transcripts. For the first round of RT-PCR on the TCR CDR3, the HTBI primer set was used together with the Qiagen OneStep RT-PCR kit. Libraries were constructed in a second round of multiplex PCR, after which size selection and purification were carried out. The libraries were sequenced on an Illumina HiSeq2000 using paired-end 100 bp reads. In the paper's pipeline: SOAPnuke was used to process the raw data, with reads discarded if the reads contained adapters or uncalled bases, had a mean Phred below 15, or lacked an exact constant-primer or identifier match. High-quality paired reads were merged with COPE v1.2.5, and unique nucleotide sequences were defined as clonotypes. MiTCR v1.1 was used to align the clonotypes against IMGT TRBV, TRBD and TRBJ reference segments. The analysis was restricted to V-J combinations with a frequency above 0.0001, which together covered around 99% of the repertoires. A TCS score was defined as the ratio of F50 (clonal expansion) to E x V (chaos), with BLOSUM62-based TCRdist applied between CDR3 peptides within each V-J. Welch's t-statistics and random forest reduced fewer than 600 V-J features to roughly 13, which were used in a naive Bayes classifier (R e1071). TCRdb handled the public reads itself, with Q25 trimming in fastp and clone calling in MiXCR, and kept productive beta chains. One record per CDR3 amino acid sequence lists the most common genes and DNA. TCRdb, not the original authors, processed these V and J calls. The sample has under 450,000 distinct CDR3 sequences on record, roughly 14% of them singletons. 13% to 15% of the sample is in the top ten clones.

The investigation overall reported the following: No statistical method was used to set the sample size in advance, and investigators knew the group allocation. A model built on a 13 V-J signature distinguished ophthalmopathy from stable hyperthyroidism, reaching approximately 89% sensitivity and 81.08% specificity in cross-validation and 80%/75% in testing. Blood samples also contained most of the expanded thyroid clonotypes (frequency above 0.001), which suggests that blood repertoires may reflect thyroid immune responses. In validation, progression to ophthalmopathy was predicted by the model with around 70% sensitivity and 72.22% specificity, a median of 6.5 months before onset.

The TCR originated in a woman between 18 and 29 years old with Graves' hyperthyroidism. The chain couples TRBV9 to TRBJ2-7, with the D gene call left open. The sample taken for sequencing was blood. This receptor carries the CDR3 CASSPQSRDYEQYF. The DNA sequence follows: TGTGCCAGCAGCCCCCAATCTCGTGACTACGAGCAGTACTTC.